What follows are 22 T cell receptor beta chains derived from one specimen sequenced in a study of cytomegalovirus exposure and HLA in healthy donors. The study ran its PCR with 60 Vbeta and 13 Jbeta primers. The assay was immunoSEQ multiplex PCR, and TCRdb's table has in-frame clones only and misses some. The top ten hold 2.9% of the sample, which has around 190,000 clones, about four fifths seen once. Sequenced material: PBMCs. The source of these receptors is a female donor in good health and CMV-seronegative.

The chain recombines TRBV6-5 with TRBJ1-4, with 9 bases identical to TRBD1. Germline assignment: CDR1 MNHEY and CDR2 SVGAGI. Trimming removed 2 bases from V and 8 bases from J; junction bases left unmatched: 6. The CDR3 spans 15 residues. CDR3 nucleotides: TGTGCCAGCAGTTACGGGACAGGGACTTACGAAAAACTGTTTTTT. Its translation is CASSYGTGTYEKLFF.

The chain links TRBV5-4 to TRBJ2-7; a weak D match, TRBD1 (6 bases). The CDR3 has 14 amino acids. Germline loops: CDR1 SGHNT, CDR2 YYREEE (reference sequence). V shed 7 bases and J shed 0 bases, with 14 bases lying between them. In DNA form, the CDR3 reads TGTGCCAGCTCCGGACAGCGAGACTCCTACGAGCAGTACTTC. Translating it yields CASSGQRDSYEQYF.

This clone was recorded once. Other DNA sequences in this sample translate to the same CDR3. This chain connects TRBV7-6 to TRBJ2-4; D is ambiguous. CDR3 length: 13 amino acids. Germline V lookup: CDR1 SGHVS, CDR2 FNYEAQ. Trimming removed 5 bases from V and 7 bases from J, with 12 bases in between. As DNA, the CDR3 is TGTGCCAGCAGCCTGTCCAACGGGAACATTCAGTACTTC. This sequence encodes CASSLSNGNIQYF.

This clone was found a few times. The chain employs TRBV19 and TRBJ2-1; 12 bases line up with TRBD2. V shed 10 bases and J 7 bases; nucleotides not matched to a gene: 8. The V gene's germline CDR1 is LNHDA and CDR2 SQIVND (reference sequence). This CDR3 is built from 14 residues. CDR3 loop: CATSPGTSGNEQFF. The CDR3 DNA reads TGTGCCACCTCACCTGGGACTAGCGGGAATGAGCAGTTCTTC.

In regard to this clone: At one end the junction does not follow the germline gene, possibly because of a read error. Additional DNA sequences in this sample encode the identical CDR3. The rearrangement joins TRBV9 to TRBJ1-1; the D gene is possibly TRBD1 (6 bases). The CDR3 loop spans 15 amino acids. Germline CDR1 SGDLS, CDR2 YYNGEE. Written as DNA, the CDR3 is TGTGCCAGCAGCGTACAGGGGTTTGGGAACACTGAGGCTTTCTTT. Translating gives CASSVQGFGNTEAFF.

The chain uses TRBV27 and TRBJ1-6; TRBD1 might be the D (6 bases). Trimming removed 3 bases from V and 9 bases from J, with 18 bases in between. Germline V gene lookup returns CDR1 MNHEY and CDR2 SMNVEV (reference sequence). The CDR3 totals 16 residues. This CDR3 reads CASSFTVVQGSSPLHF. CDR3 coding DNA: TGTGCCAGCAGTTTTACCGTGGTTCAGGGGAGTTCACCCCTCCACTTT.

Concerning this clone: The same CDR3 arises from other DNA sequences in this sample as well. In DNA, the CDR3 is TGCGCCAGCAGCCAGGTTGATAGCGGGAGATTCGAGCAGTACTTC. It is translated as CASSQVDSGRFEQYF. J is TRBJ2-7 and V is TRBV4-1; 9 bases align to TRBD2. The germline V gene encodes CDR1 MGHRA and CDR2 YSYEKL. Losses at the gene ends were 3 bases for V and 6 bases for J; bases not matched to a gene: 9. The length of the CDR3 is 15 residues.

Only a few counts were recorded for this clone. The chain combines TRBV2 with TRBJ1-6; D is perhaps TRBD1 (6 bases). Per germline, CDR1 SNHLY and CDR2 FYNNEI. The CDR3 is 15 amino acids. Trimming cost V 4 bases and J 7 bases, with 14 bases left between them. This chain's CDR3 is CASSVAARGNSPLHF. In DNA form, the CDR3 reads TGTGCCAGCAGTGTAGCGGCCAGGGGAAATTCACCCCTCCACTTT.

This clone was counted between two and nine times. V is TRBV4-1 and J is TRBJ1-6; D uncertain. The CDR3 runs to 17 residues. The V end was cut by 2 bases, the J end by 7 bases, with 18 bases between. Germline V gene sequence: CDR1 MGHRA, CDR2 YSYEKL. The CDR3 region is CASSQIRVPGWNSPLHF. The CDR3 region has the DNA TGCGCCAGCAGCCAAATTAGGGTCCCGGGATGGAATTCACCCCTCCACTTT.

The V call is TRBV2, the J call TRBJ2-5; 10 bases agree with TRBD2. There are 12 residues in the CDR3. Trimming removed 6 bases from V and 5 bases from J; junction bases left unmatched: 0. Germline V gene lookup returns CDR1 SNHLY and CDR2 FYNNEI. CDR3 amino acids: CASRTSGETQYF. DNA for the CDR3: TGTGCCAGCAGGACTAGCGGGGAGACCCAGTACTTC.

V gene TRBV27 combines with J gene TRBJ2-7; 7 nucleotides align to TRBD1. The CDR3 totals 14 residues. V was clipped by 4 bases and J by 3 bases; unmatched bases: 6. Germline V gene data show CDR1 as MNHEY and CDR2 as SMNVEV (reference sequence). CDR3 nucleotides: TGTGCCAGCAGTTCCCAGGGGGTTGGCTACGAGCAGTACTTC. This gives the protein CASSSQGVGYEQYF.

The V and J genes are TRBV6-6 and TRBJ2-5; D not certain. CDR1 MNHNY and CDR2 SVGAGI come from the germline V gene (reference sequence). This CDR3 comprises 13 residues. V dropped 6 bases and J dropped 4 bases, with 12 bases sitting between them. In nucleotides, the CDR3 is TGTGCCAGCAGCGAGGTAGCTAGAGAGACCCAGTACTTC. Its protein is CASSEVARETQYF.

DNA for the CDR3: TGTGCCTGGAGTTTAGAGAGGTCACTAGCGCAGTTCTTC. Translating gives CAWSLERSLAQFF. J is TRBJ2-1 and V is TRBV30, with D possibly TRBD2 on 6 matching bases. The CDR3 covers 13 residues. Trimming shortened V by 2 bases and J by 12 bases, and 17 bases separated the two germline ends. Germline CDR1 GTSNPN, CDR2 SVGIG (reference sequence).

The V and J genes are TRBV25-1 and TRBJ2-1; D is possibly TRBD1 (5 bases). This CDR3 has 14 amino acids. From germline, CDR1 is MGHDK and CDR2 SYGVNS. With 5 bases removed from V and 3 bases from J, the gap between germline ends came to 11 bases. CDR3 nucleotide sequence: TGTGCCAGCAGTACCACCAGGGTCTACAATGAGCAGTTCTTC. Amino acid sequence: CASSTTRVYNEQFF. Full variable domain (remainder filled in from reference TRBV25-1 and TRBJ2-1): EADIYQTPRYLVIGTGKKITLECSQTMGHDKMYWYQQDPGMELHLIHYSYGVNSTEKGDLSSESTVSRIRTEHFPLTLESARPSHTSQYLCASSTTRVYNEQFFGPGTRLTVL.

The chain is built from TRBV12-5 and TRBJ1-3; maybe TRBD1 (5 bases). The CDR3 spans 15 residues. With 1 base removed from V and 0 bases from J, the gap between germline ends came to 7 bases. Germline CDR1 LGHNT, CDR2 FRNRAP. In nucleotides, the CDR3 is TGTGCTAGTGGTTTGGGACAGAGCTCTGGAAACACCATATATTTT. Translation: CASGLGQSSGNTIYF.

This clone was counted a few times. The chain is built from TRBV5-4 and TRBJ2-7, with 10 bases that match TRBD1. In germline, CDR1 is SGHNT, CDR2 YYREEE (reference sequence). The CDR3 loop spans 18 amino acids. Unmatched junction bases numbered 12, after V lost 0 bases and J lost 3 bases. CDR3 in amino acids: CASSLGAVGGQGFYEQYF. The CDR3 region has the DNA TGTGCCAGCAGCTTGGGTGCGGTTGGGGGACAGGGGTTCTACGAGCAGTACTTC. Looking up the rest from reference TRBV5-4 and TRBJ2-7 gives the full variable domain: ETGVTQSPTHLIKTRGQQVTLRCSSQSGHNTVSWYQQALGQGPQFIFQYYREEENGRGNFPPRFSGLQFPNYSSELNVNALELDDSALYLCASSLGAVGGQGFYEQYFGPGTRLTVT.

This rearrangement joins TRBV19 to TRBJ1-2; D gene unclear. The CDR3 runs to 15 residues. The V gene lost 5 bases and the J gene lost 4 bases, with 17 bases spanning the gap. The germline gives CDR1 LNHDA, CDR2 SQIVND (reference sequence). The CDR3 coding sequence is TGTGCCAGTAGTGCCCCGCCGGTACTATTCTATGGCTACACCTTC. It specifies CASSAPPVLFYGYTF.

Remarks on this clone: At one of its ends the junction is not consistent with the germline gene, which may arise from a read error. This rearrangement joins TRBV7-9 to TRBJ1-1; maybe TRBD1 (5 bases). The CDR3 has 14 amino acids. Germline V CDR1 and CDR2: SEHNR, FQNEAQ (reference sequence). This CDR3 is CSSSLGQGNTEAFF. For the CDR3, the DNA is TGTTCCAGCAGCTTAGGGCAGGGGAACACTGAAGCTTTCTTT.

The CDR3 spells CASRRQGSPGELFF. Written as DNA, the CDR3 is TGCGCCAGCAGGCGACAGGGATCACCCGGGGAGCTGTTTTTT. The chain uses TRBV5-1 and TRBJ2-2; 7 positions match TRBD1. Germline V gives CDR1 SGHRS, CDR2 YFSETQ. The trim removed 5 bases at V and 6 bases at J, leaving 7 bases unmatched. The length of the CDR3 is 14 residues.

Concerning this clone: The sample contains more than one DNA sequence encoding this CDR3. The chain links TRBV28 to TRBJ1-5, with TRBD1 identical over 7 bases. V shed 6 bases, J shed 2 bases, and the junction held 4 bases outside the gene matches. CDR3 length equals 14 residues. From germline, CDR1 is MDHEN and CDR2 SYDVKM. CDR3 in amino acids: CASSSGQGNQPQHF. DNA for the CDR3: TGTGCCAGCAGCTCAGGACAGGGCAATCAGCCCCAGCATTTT.

The chain uses TRBV5-6 and TRBJ2-1; tentatively, D is TRBD2 (6 bases). The germline CDR1 and CDR2 sequences are SGHDT and YYEEEE. V was pared by 5 bases and J by 3 bases, with 18 bases between. The CDR3 has 16 residues. The chain's CDR3 is CASSYLSGTFYNEQFF. The CDR3, as DNA: TGTGCCAGCAGTTACCTTTCCGGGACTTTCTACAATGAGCAGTTCTTC. The full variable domain, rest sourced from reference TRBV5-6 and TRBJ2-1, is DAGVTQSPTHLIKTRGQQVTLRCSPKSGHDTVSWYQQALGQGPQFIFQYYEEEERQRGNFPDRFSGHQFPNYSSELNVNALLLGDSALYLCASSYLSGTFYNEQFFGPGTRLTVL.

The chain couples TRBV7-2 to TRBJ1-4; 7 nucleotides line up with TRBD1. The CDR3 runs 15 residues. With V trimmed by 3 bases and J by 0 bases, 1 base remained unmatched. CDR1 SGHTA and CDR2 FQGNSA come from the germline V gene. The CDR3 DNA sequence: TGTGCCAGCAGCTTTACAGGGGCAACTAATGAAAAACTGTTTTTT. Translation gives CASSFTGATNEKLFF.